This T cell receptor (beta chain) was recorded in a study of T-cell reconstitution after alpha-beta-depleted transplantation in children. CDR3 length: 15 residues. V was pared by 2 bases and J by 1 base, with 11 bases between. Unique molecular identifiers were incorporated during preparation of the TCRbeta library. TCRdb processed the PCR reads anew with MiXCR; each CDR3 protein has one entry. The sample shows 800,000 to 1,000,000 distinct CDR3 sequences, less than 30% of them seen only once. This sequence originates from a boy younger than two who had a stem cell transplant for SCID, so the T cells may come from the graft donor. Here the sequenced sample was PBMCs, mostly from graft donor cells, taken 360 days after TCRalphabeta/CD19-depleted stem cell transplant. The J gene is TRBJ1-1, the V gene TRBV12-3 or TRBV12-4; D is unclear. CDR3 amino acids: CASSLSSAPNTEAFF. The CDR3 DNA is TGTGCCAGCAGTTTATCCTCAGCGCCGAACACTGAAGCTTTCTTT.